Listed below are T cell receptor beta chains from one sample, sequenced in a study of OX40 agonist ivuxolimab in advanced cancers. Here immunoSEQ multiplex PCR was the method, and the copy in TCRdb shows in-frame clones only, minus some. Altogether fewer than 50,000 clones are present, 91% being singletons, with the ten largest covering around 28%. Sequenced material: CD4+ or CD8+ T cells sorted from blood, taken in a trial of the OX40 agonist ivuxolimab. The receptors come from an adult with an advanced solid tumor such as melanoma, head and neck, liver or kidney cancer. CDR3s include the opening cysteine and the closing phenylalanine or tryptophan. D genes are given only for firm matches. Size values are once, few and many counts, or a class for expanded clones, and some rows have none.

>TRBJ2-4|TRBV5-1|NA|17|NA
CASSLDPPEVSKNIQYF
TGCGCCAGCAGCTTGGACCCTCCGGAGGTTTCCAAAAACATTCAGTACTTC
>TRBJ2-1|TRBV25-1|NA|16|NA
CASSEWGEGPYNEQFF
TGTGCCAGCAGTGAATGGGGGGAAGGGCCCTACAATGAGCAGTTCTTC
>TRBJ1-1|TRBV15|NA|15|TRBD1
CATSRGRTGATEAFF
TGTGCCACCAGCAGAGGCCGGACAGGGGCGACTGAAGCTTTCTTT
>TRBJ2-7|TRBV5-6|NA|16|TRBD1
CASSLVGGEGSYEQYF
TGTGCCAGCAGCTTGGTAGGGGGCGAGGGGTCCTACGAGCAGTACTTC
>TRBJ2-3|TRBV6-5|once|14|NA
CASSQEDGADTQYF
TGTGCCAGCAGTCAAGAGGACGGGGCAGATACGCAGTATTTT
>TRBJ1-4|TRBV11-2|NA|15|NA
CASSLVQGSNEKLFF
TGTGCCAGCAGCTTAGTCCAGGGATCTAATGAAAAACTGTTTTTT
>TRBJ1-1|TRBV19|NA|13|NA
CASRIGVESEAFF
TGTGCCAGTAGGATAGGTGTTGAGTCTGAAGCTTTCTTT
>TRBJ2-7|TRBV2|NA|16|NA
CASSGRGLVAAREQYF
TGTGCCAGCAGTGGCAGGGGTCTAGTAGCGGCACGAGAGCAGTACTTC
>TRBJ2-2|TRBV27|once|14|NA
CASSFGLNTGELFF
TGTGCCAGCAGTTTCGGCCTGAACACCGGGGAGCTGTTTTTT
>TRBJ2-1|TRBV9|NA|14|NA
CASSVQGKANEQFF
TGTGCCAGCAGCGTACAGGGGAAAGCCAATGAGCAGTTCTTC
>TRBJ1-1|TRBV5-1|NA|15|NA
CASSLRTALNTEAFF
TGCGCCAGCAGCTTGCGTACAGCACTGAACACTGAAGCTTTCTTT
>TRBJ1-5|TRBV2|NA|16|NA
CASSGGTGYSNQPQHF
TGTGCCAGCAGTGGCGGAACAGGCTATAGCAATCAGCCCCAGCATTTT
>TRBJ1-1|TRBV14|NA|15|TRBD1
CASSQGNTGGTEAFF
TGTGCCAGCAGCCAAGGAAACACAGGGGGCACTGAAGCTTTCTTT
>TRBJ1-2|TRBV4-1|NA|13|NA
CASSQRGHYGYTF
TGCGCCAGCAGCCAACGGGGGCACTATGGCTACACCTTC
>TRBJ2-7|TRBV6-5|NA|14|NA
CASSYSSQGREQYF
TGTGCCAGCAGTTACTCAAGTCAGGGCCGCGAGCAGTACTTC
>TRBJ2-1|TRBV7-6|NA|16|NA
CASSLALAGRYNEQFF
TGTGCCAGCAGCTTAGCGTTGGCGGGGCGCTACAATGAGCAGTTCTTC
>TRBJ2-7|TRBV14|NA|13|NA
CASSQDRMGEQYF
TGTGCCAGCAGCCAAGACCGTATGGGCGAGCAGTACTTC
>TRBJ1-5|TRBV7-6|NA|17|NA
CASSLGVGQGSNQPQHF
TGTGCCAGCAGCTTAGGGGTAGGGCAGGGAAGCAATCAGCCCCAGCATTTT
>TRBJ2-7|TRBV5-1|NA|13|NA
CASSLVATYEQYF
TGCGCCAGCAGCTTGGTCGCAACCTACGAGCAGTACTTC
>TRBJ2-1|TRBV4-3|NA|18|NA
CASSQDLRHSGTDGEQFF
TGCGCCAGCAGCCAAGATCTGAGGCATTCAGGGACGGATGGGGAGCAGTTCTTC
>TRBJ1-1|TRBV27|NA|14|TRBD1
CASSWRDTGAEAFF
TGTGCCAGCAGTTGGCGCGATACAGGGGCTGAAGCTTTCTTT
>TRBJ2-1|TRBV19|once|17|TRBD1
CASSIWGQTGGPNWQFF
TGTGCCAGTAGTATCTGGGGCCAGACAGGGGGCCCTAACTGGCAGTTCTTC
>TRBJ2-2|TRBV28|NA|17|NA
CASSLGDGPTNTGELFF
TGTGCCAGCAGTTTGGGGGACGGGCCAACGAACACCGGGGAGCTGTTTTTT
>TRBJ2-7|TRBV29-1|NA|12|NA
CSVLDIRNEQYF
TGCAGCGTTCTTGATATCCGCAACGAGCAGTACTTC
>TRBJ2-7|TRBV6-1|NA|13|TRBD1
CASNDRGYYEQYF
TGTGCCAGCAATGACAGGGGGTACTACGAGCAGTACTTC
>TRBJ2-7|TRBV4-2|NA|14|NA
CASSQDWPPYEQYF
TGTGCCAGCAGCCAAGATTGGCCACCCTACGAGCAGTACTTC
>TRBJ1-2|TRBV9|NA|16|NA
CASSVGVDITNYGYTF
TGTGCCAGCAGCGTAGGGGTAGACATAACTAACTATGGCTACACCTTC
>TRBJ2-7|TRBV4-1|NA|13|NA
CASSQEMRREQYF
TGCGCCAGCAGCCAAGAAATGAGGAGAGAGCAGTACTTC
>TRBJ2-7|TRBV13|NA|14|NA
CASSSDRKPYEQYF
TGTGCCAGCAGTTCCGACAGGAAGCCCTACGAGCAGTACTTC
>TRBJ2-5|TRBV27|NA|15|TRBD2
CASSGTSGSGETQYF
TGTGCCAGCAGCGGGACTAGCGGGAGCGGGGAGACCCAGTACTTC
>TRBJ1-5|TRBV10-2|NA|13|NA
CASSEYSGSPQHF
TGCGCCAGCAGTGAGTACAGTGGTTCGCCCCAGCATTTT
>TRBJ2-5|TRBV6-5|NA|15|TRBD2
CASSVTSGYQETQYF
TGTGCCAGCAGCGTGACTAGCGGGTACCAAGAGACCCAGTACTTC
>TRBJ2-7|TRBV11-2|NA|14|NA
CASSLSGKTYEQYF
TGTGCCAGCAGCCTCTCGGGGAAAACCTACGAGCAGTACTTC
>TRBJ2-1|TRBV6-5|NA|13|NA
CASSYSYYNEQFF
TGTGCCAGCAGTTACTCCTACTACAATGAGCAGTTCTTC
>TRBJ1-2|TRBV7-8|NA|15|NA
CASSSLGTPLYGYTF
TGTGCCAGCAGTTCTCTGGGGACGCCCCTATATGGCTACACCTTC